This T cell receptor beta chain was profiled in a study of CD8 T cells in ankylosing spondylitis. For TCR beta, libraries came from quantitative 5'-RACE with molecular barcodes. TCRdb re-called the 5' RACE reads through MiXCR, storing one row per CDR3 protein. The sample has about 240,000 distinct CDR3 sequences; over 8.5% are singletons. The germline V gene has CDR1 KGHSH and CDR2 LQKENI. V lost 3 bases and J lost 0, with 16 bases in between. The CDR3 runs 17 residues. In its sample, this clonotype was seen a few times. The antigen is not known. Study-wide points: Roughly eight highly homologous variants made up a TCR beta motif that seemed to typify ankylosing spondylitis blood.

The clonotype originates from a male donor with ankylosing spondylitis or in good health (not recorded which). The chain has TRBV18 and TRBJ2-3; the D gene is possibly TRBD2 (6 bases). Sequenced: blood, either unsorted or a sorted T cell fraction (not recorded which). CDR3: CASSPSRDVRSTDTQYF. The CDR3 DNA follows: TGTGCCAGCTCACCGTCGCGGGACGTCCGAAGCACAGATACGCAGTATTTT.